The 9 T cell receptor beta chains below were found in one sample sequenced in a study of cytomegalovirus exposure and HLA in healthy donors. PCR primers comprised 60 Vbeta and 13 Jbeta primers. Some clones are missing from TCRdb's copy, which holds only in-frame ones; the method was immunoSEQ multiplex PCR. Of around 100,000 clones in the sample, roughly 70% were seen once. The sample consisted of PBMCs. Receptors were obtained from a woman aged 45-59 years in good health and CMV-seronegative.

V and J are TRBV4-3 and TRBJ1-2; no clear D gene. The germline gives CDR1 LGHNA, CDR2 YSLEER. V lost 0 bases to trimming and J lost 4 bases, with 15 bases between them. The CDR3 runs 16 residues. The CDR3 DNA sequence: TGCGCCAGCAGCCAAGAGTCACAGTCCTTGGTCTATGGCTACACCTTC. This encodes CASSQESQSLVYGYTF.

In DNA, the CDR3 is TGTGCCAGCAGCCCCGAGGGCCCTTTGAGGCAGTACTTC. Its protein product is CASSPEGPLRQYF. This chain uses TRBV5-8 with TRBJ2-7; maybe TRBD2 (5 bases). The V gene lost 4 bases and the J gene lost 9 bases, with 17 bases spanning the gap. CDR1 and CDR2 from the germline V gene are SGHTS and YDEGEE. This CDR3 has 13 residues.

The rearrangement uses TRBV11-1 and TRBJ2-5, with D possibly TRBD2 on 5 matching bases. The CDR3 is made up of 13 amino acids. Germline-derived CDR1 and CDR2 are SGHAT and FQDESV (reference sequence). Trimming removed 1 base at V and 7 bases at J, with 10 bases between. CDR3 sequence (DNA): TGTGCCAGCAGCTTAGGGACTCGGGGGACCCAGTACTTC. This codes for CASSLGTRGTQYF.

V gene TRBV13 combines with J gene TRBJ2-7; 10 positions match TRBD1. CDR1 and CDR2 from the germline V gene are PRHDT and FYEKMQ (reference sequence). The CDR3 extends over 18 amino acids. V shed 5 bases and J 1 base; nucleotides not matched to a gene: 14. Here the CDR3 DNA reads TGTGCCAGCAGCCTGGGGTGGGCAAAGGGACAGGGGTCCTACGAGCAGTACTTC. This codes for CASSLGWAKGQGSYEQYF.

The rearrangement joins TRBV6-5 to TRBJ1-2, with 7 positions matching TRBD1. Trimming at V came to 7 bases and at J to 1 base, leaving 9 bases not matched to a gene. The CDR3 extends over 15 amino acids. CDR1 and CDR2 (germline): MNHEY, SVGAGI. The CDR3 loop is CASTEGAPYNYGYTF. CDR3 coding DNA: TGTGCCAGCACGGAGGGGGCGCCTTATAACTATGGCTACACCTTC.

This clone occurred once. The DNA for the CDR3 is TGTGCCAGCACCGGAGCACGTGAGCAGTTCTTC. Amino acids: CASTGAREQFF. The chain combines TRBV28 with TRBJ2-1; D gene ambiguous. The V end lost 7 bases, the J end lost 9 bases, and 10 bases lay between the germline ends. CDR3 length: 11 residues. From germline, CDR1 is MDHEN and CDR2 SYDVKM.

This chain joins TRBV11-3 and TRBJ2-1, with a weak D call TRBD2 (5 bases). Trimming stripped 4 bases from V and 3 bases from J, with 16 bases between. There are 16 residues in the CDR3. Looked up from germline, CDR1 is SGHNT and CDR2 is YENEEA. The CDR3 region has the DNA TGTGCCAGCAGCTCCGCCGGACTCAGGAGCTACAATGAGCAGTTCTTC. This sequence encodes CASSSAGLRSYNEQFF.

This clone turned up a few times. This rearrangement joins TRBV4-3 to TRBJ1-2, with 8 bases that match TRBD1. The CDR3 contains 15 residues. CDR1 and CDR2 (germline): LGHNA, YSLEER. The trim removed 5 bases at V and 3 bases at J, leaving 8 bases unmatched. The CDR3 here is CASSGRGQGDYGYTF. CDR3 DNA sequence: TGCGCCAGCAGCGGAAGAGGACAGGGAGACTATGGCTACACCTTC.

The chain couples TRBV27 to TRBJ2-7, with 8 bases matching TRBD2. The J segment lost 7 bases and the V segment lost 7 bases, leaving 15 bases of the junction unmatched. Germline assignment: CDR1 MNHEY and CDR2 SMNVEV (reference sequence). The CDR3 contains 15 residues. In DNA, the CDR3 is TGTGCCAGCACAGAGACGTTTGCGGGGGGAGGAGAGCAGTACTTC. It yields the protein CASTETFAGGGEQYF.